This TCR beta chain was captured by sequencing in a study of cytomegalovirus exposure and HLA in healthy donors. Study overall: HLA-typed donors were the source of about 85 million unique TCRs held in an early data release.

The CDR3 totals 12 residues. V lost 6 bases to trimming and J lost 5 bases, with 7 bases between them. Germline CDR1 is MGHRA and CDR2 is YSYEKL. The primer mix had 60 Vbeta and 13 Jbeta primers. Here immunoSEQ multiplex PCR was the method, and the copy in TCRdb shows in-frame clones only, minus some. This repertoire shows about 150,000 clones, over 60% found once; its top ten account for 3%. This TCR was sampled from a man aged 35-49 years in good health and CMV-seropositive. The specimen sequenced was PBMCs. This chain connects TRBV4-1 to TRBJ2-2, with D maybe TRBD1 (6 bases). For the CDR3, the DNA is TGCGCCAGCAGGGACAGAACCGGGGAGCTGTTTTTT. Translating gives CASRDRTGELFF.